The subject of this entry is one T cell receptor (beta chain). There is no known antigen for this receptor. The record has no base qualities; no much larger clone is one base away. The immunoSEQ hsTCRB v3.0 assay was used at survey level resolution to sequence the TRB variable region. The target sequencing depth for TRB was 40,000-50,000 T-cell genomes per sample. Pooled TRB libraries were sequenced on an Illumina MiSeq with a v3 150-cycle kit. For the original study's pipeline: Repertoire analysis was run in R within a reproducible Nextflow workflow that covered QC, data transformation and analysis. LymphoSeq2, an R package for AIRR-Seq data exploration, was used to implement custom analyses. A few samples yielding fewer than 5000 total TRB sequences were excluded, leaving around 200 analyzed HIV repertoires. Among the approximately 180 HIV repertoires that were kept, some 60 were collected before ART initiation and over 120 were collected after ART initiation. Repertoires were downsampled to 5000 TRB nucleotide sequences, and summary statistics were averaged over 100 downsampling iterations. The analysis kept only TRB sequences whose CDR3 regions were at least seven amino acids long. Diversity was assessed using a clonality score derived from Shannon entropy and using the Gini coefficient. In the repertoire networks, any two of the top 5000 CDR3 amino acid sequences were linked whenever the two sequences differed by an edit distance of one. For TRB CDR3 amino acid sequences, antigen specificity groups and MHC restriction were predicted with GLIPH2. CDR3 amino acid sequences were matched against VDJdb and McPAS-TCR to flag known CMV, EBV, HIV or tissue antigen associations. Pre-ART, post-ART and control groups were compared with Wilcoxon signed-rank tests and Holm-Bonferroni correction. This is the immuneACCESS table as TCRdb keeps it, with only in-frame sequences that have V and J called. A part of the clones is gone; compared with another copy, unresolved V genes explain less than half, and the rest is unexplained. The V and J calls and the clone size are those of that table, but D and trimming were determined from the DNA. Recorded for this sample are roughly 23,000 clones; around 83% of them occurred a single time. The ten top clones hold about 19% of the sample.

This sample was taken from a study of long-term antiretroviral therapy in people with HIV (dated by TCRdb to 2022 to 2024). Looking at the study overall: The earliest samples were collected roughly a decade before the 2015 WHO recommendation for immediate ART, at a time when ART was usually postponed until CD4 counts fell. A retrospective serial study tested whether changes in peripheral blood TRB repertoire composition and diversity were associated with ART initiation and durable HIV suppression. From 30 to 35 adults with confirmed HIV infection, the cohort provided approximately 190 cryopreserved PBMC samples, gathered serially across a mean of around six years (range 1-12). Eleven of the 30 participants with HIV were female. No cross-contamination during QIAcube processing was shown when test extractions of a monoclonal T-cell line were performed alongside about 30 polyclonal samples.

The paper as a whole reports these results and caveats: HIV repertoires had narrower CDR3 length ranges than controls, and the network structure suggested an antigen-experienced repertoire that shifted only slightly toward naive after ART. The samples span the years 2004 to 2017, and the ART regimens used may be less effective than current regimens. Unsorted PBMC were profiled instead of sorted CD4+ and CD8+ T cells because pre-ART samples had limited cell numbers. ART initiation was associated with a significant increase in TRB diversity, but diversity stayed significantly below transplant donor controls even after long-term ART. Owing to limited PBMC availability, only the TCR beta chain was sequenced, without alpha chain pairing. Inferences about post-ART repertoire changes were limited because no data were available on ART adherence, viral resistance or therapy changes. Expanded TRB clones identified before ART initiation dominated the repertoire across all time points, though the dominance fluctuated and decreased in many PLHIV after ART.

Participants were included only if at least one PBMC sample before ART initiation and at least two post-ART samples were available. Treatment was received in the United States of America by all participants with HIV. Before DNA extraction, cryopreserved samples containing roughly 1-10 million PBMC were thawed and washed. At the time of the earliest PBMC sample for each participant with HIV, ages ranged from about 20 to 55 years. PBMC samples were contributed by each participant from 1-4 timepoints before ART initiation and 2-8 timepoints after ART initiation, with a median of 7 samples. Serial HIV viral load, CD4+ T-cell count, ART history and demographic data were obtained for every participant. Using a Qiagen kit on a QIAcube, genomic DNA was extracted from unsorted PBMC, with samples processed in batches of 12. Sample: unsorted PBMCs, taken 0.1 years before starting antiretroviral therapy. The TCR sequence derives from a man between 18 and 35 years old with HIV.

The DNA reads TGTGCCAGCAGCTTAGATGGGGGAGCCGGGAATGAGCAGTTCTTC. It translates as CASSLDGGAGNEQFF. Recombination joined TRBV13 with TRBJ2-1, with the D call tentatively TRBD1 or TRBD2, each fitting 5 bases. Deletion took 1 base off V and 7 bases off J, with a span of 14 bases between the germline ends. CDR1 and CDR2 were assigned from the germline V gene (reference sequence) as PRHDT and FYEKMQ. The cysteine opens and the phenylalanine closes a CDR3 of 15 amino acids. The entry retains the CDR3 DNA only, 45 bases that are in frame from base 1.